Listed below are T cell receptor beta chains from one sample, sequenced in a study of blood T cells in healthy people across ages. TCRdb re-derived calls from the 5' RACE reads in MiXCR, one entry per CDR3 protein. The repertoire has 700,000 to 800,000 distinct CDR3 sequences, roughly two fifths of them found once; the top ten carry 20% to 25%. Sequenced sample: blood. These receptors all stem from a woman aged 60-75 years in good health. The CDR3 runs from the conserved cysteine through the conserved F or W. The D gene is left open where the match is weak. Rows may omit the clone size; those that give it use once, few, many or a size class.

d_call: TRBD1
v_call: TRBV5-1
clone_size: .
j_call: TRBJ2-3
cdr3_nt: TGCGCCAGCAGCGCCTCGACAGGGCAAGGGTGGAATACGCAGTATTTT
cdr3_aa: CASSASTGQGWNTQYF

d_call: .
v_call: TRBV7-2
clone_size: .
j_call: TRBJ2-7
cdr3_nt: TGTGCCAGCAGCTTATATGGGGGTAACAATGAGCAGTACTTC
cdr3_aa: CASSLYGGNNEQYF

d_call: TRBD1
v_call: TRBV12-3/TRBV12-4
clone_size: .
j_call: TRBJ2-5
cdr3_nt: TGTGCCAGCAGCCAAACAGGGGCAGAGCAGTACTTC
cdr3_aa: CASSQTGAEQYF

d_call: .
v_call: TRBV27
clone_size: .
j_call: TRBJ2-4
cdr3_nt: TGTGCCAGCAGTTTAAGGTGGCCACCCTCAGCCAAAAACATTCAGTACTTC
cdr3_aa: CASSLRWPPSAKNIQYF

d_call: .
v_call: TRBV27
clone_size: .
j_call: TRBJ1-6
cdr3_nt: TGTGCCAGCAGTTTAGGCTTCGATAATTCACCTCTCCACTTT
cdr3_aa: CASSLGFDNSPLHF

d_call: .
v_call: TRBV7-9
clone_size: few
j_call: TRBJ2-1
cdr3_nt: TGTGCCAGCAGCTTAGCGAATAGCGTTAATGAGCAGTTCTTC
cdr3_aa: CASSLANSVNEQFF

d_call: TRBD1
v_call: TRBV19
clone_size: .
j_call: TRBJ2-7
cdr3_nt: TGTGCCAGTAGCCCGACAGGGGAAGTCTACGAGCAGTACTTC
cdr3_aa: CASSPTGEVYEQYF

d_call: TRBD2
v_call: TRBV6-4
clone_size: .
j_call: TRBJ2-1
cdr3_nt: TGTGCCAGCAGTGCCTTCGGGCGGGGGGGCAATGAGCAGTTCTTC
cdr3_aa: CASSAFGRGGNEQFF

d_call: .
v_call: TRBV7-2
clone_size: many
j_call: TRBJ2-3
cdr3_nt: TGTGCCAGCAGTTCGAACGGTGGCACAGATACGCAGTATTTT
cdr3_aa: CASSSNGGTDTQYF

d_call: .
v_call: TRBV3-1
clone_size: .
j_call: TRBJ2-1
cdr3_nt: TGTGCCAGCTCCCGACCAGCCACCGAGCAGTTCTTC
cdr3_aa: CASSRPATEQFF

d_call: .
v_call: TRBV5-1
clone_size: few
j_call: TRBJ1-4
cdr3_nt: TGCGCCAGCAGCCCCATGGGGTGGATCCGCCGCGAAAAACTGTTTTTT
cdr3_aa: CASSPMGWIRREKLFF

d_call: TRBD1
v_call: TRBV4-2
clone_size: .
j_call: TRBJ2-7
cdr3_nt: TGTGCCAGCAGCCAGCCGGACAGGGTGCGTTACGAGCAGTACTTC
cdr3_aa: CASSQPDRVRYEQYF

d_call: .
v_call: TRBV4-2
clone_size: once
j_call: TRBJ2-2
cdr3_nt: TGTGCCAGCAGCCACAGTTTAATTGACACCGGGGAGCTGTTTTTT
cdr3_aa: CASSHSLIDTGELFF

d_call: .
v_call: TRBV5-8
clone_size: .
j_call: TRBJ2-4
cdr3_nt: TGTGCCAGCAGCTTGGAGTCTGAATACGGAGCCAAAAACATTCAGTACTTC
cdr3_aa: CASSLESEYGAKNIQYF

d_call: .
v_call: TRBV29-1
clone_size: many
j_call: TRBJ1-2
cdr3_nt: TGCAGCGCTACGACAGCCGTTAACTATGGCTACACCTTC
cdr3_aa: CSATTAVNYGYTF

d_call: TRBD2
v_call: TRBV3-1
clone_size: .
j_call: TRBJ2-1
cdr3_nt: TGTGCCAGCAGCCAAGGAGCTAGCGGGGGGGGGAATGAGCAGTTCTTC
cdr3_aa: CASSQGASGGGNEQFF

d_call: TRBD2
v_call: TRBV29-1
clone_size: .
j_call: TRBJ2-3
cdr3_nt: TGCAGCGGGGAGACTAGCGGGACCAGCACAGATACGCAGTATTTT
cdr3_aa: CSGETSGTSTDTQYF

d_call: .
v_call: TRBV7-2
clone_size: .
j_call: TRBJ2-5
cdr3_nt: TGTGCCAGCAGCTTAGCGTTTGTCCGGGAGCAGTACTTC
cdr3_aa: CASSLAFVREQYF

d_call: TRBD1
v_call: TRBV5-6
clone_size: .
j_call: TRBJ1-5
cdr3_nt: TGTGCCAGCAGCTTGTTCGACAGGGGTGGTCAGCCCCAGCATTTT
cdr3_aa: CASSLFDRGGQPQHF

d_call: TRBD2
v_call: TRBV6-2/TRBV6-3
clone_size: .
j_call: TRBJ2-7
cdr3_nt: TGTGCCAGCAGGGCTAGCGGAAGCTCCTACGAGCAGTACTTC
cdr3_aa: CASRASGSSYEQYF

d_call: .
v_call: TRBV6-5
clone_size: many
j_call: TRBJ2-3
cdr3_nt: TGTGCCAGCGGGATAGGCTCTAGCACAGATACGCAGTATTTT
cdr3_aa: CASGIGSSTDTQYF

d_call: TRBD2
v_call: TRBV7-9
clone_size: many
j_call: TRBJ2-1
cdr3_nt: TGTGCCAGCAGCTTAGGTGGTAGCGGGTACAATGAGCAGTTCTTC
cdr3_aa: CASSLGGSGYNEQFF

d_call: TRBD2
v_call: TRBV18
clone_size: few
j_call: TRBJ2-3
cdr3_nt: TGTGCCAGCTCACCACGGCTAGCGGGAGTAGCCGATACGCAGTATTTT
cdr3_aa: CASSPRLAGVADTQYF

d_call: TRBD2
v_call: TRBV4-2
clone_size: few
j_call: TRBJ2-1
cdr3_nt: TGTGCCAGCAGCAATAGCGGGAGGGCCGTCTACAATGAGCAGTTCTTC
cdr3_aa: CASSNSGRAVYNEQFF

d_call: .
v_call: TRBV12-3/TRBV12-4
clone_size: few
j_call: TRBJ2-7
cdr3_nt: TGTGCCAGCAGTCCCGCCGGGGGCTACTACGAGCAGTACTTC
cdr3_aa: CASSPAGGYYEQYF

d_call: .
v_call: TRBV5-1
clone_size: .
j_call: TRBJ1-1
cdr3_nt: TGCGCCAGCAGTCCACAGGAGGGAAACACTGAAGCTTTCTTT
cdr3_aa: CASSPQEGNTEAFF

d_call: .
v_call: TRBV6-5
clone_size: once
j_call: TRBJ1-4
cdr3_nt: TGTGCCAGCAGTTACTCGGGGGGCAGGAATGAAAAACTGTTTTTT
cdr3_aa: CASSYSGGRNEKLFF

d_call: .
v_call: TRBV10-3
clone_size: few
j_call: TRBJ2-1
cdr3_nt: TGTGCCATCAGTGGAAGGGCTTACAATGAGCAGTTCTTC
cdr3_aa: CAISGRAYNEQFF

d_call: .
v_call: TRBV5-1
clone_size: .
j_call: TRBJ1-1
cdr3_nt: TGCGCCAGCAGCCTACCAGACTTAATGAACACTGAAGCTTTCTTT
cdr3_aa: CASSLPDLMNTEAFF

d_call: TRBD2
v_call: TRBV28
clone_size: many
j_call: TRBJ2-3
cdr3_nt: TGTGCCAGCAGTTTTGCACTAGCGGAGTTAAATACGCAGTATTTT
cdr3_aa: CASSFALAELNTQYF

d_call: .
v_call: TRBV21-1
clone_size: .
j_call: TRBJ2-7
cdr3_nt: TGTGCCAGCAGCAAAGTTAGGACAGGCAGGGCCTACGAGCAGTACTTC
cdr3_aa: CASSKVRTGRAYEQYF

d_call: .
v_call: TRBV27
clone_size: .
j_call: TRBJ2-2
cdr3_nt: TGTGCCAGCAGTTTATACCTAACCGTGGGCACCGGGGAGCTGTTTTTT
cdr3_aa: CASSLYLTVGTGELFF

d_call: .
v_call: TRBV3-1
clone_size: .
j_call: TRBJ2-3
cdr3_nt: TGTACCAGCAACCGTAGCACAGATACGCAGTATTTT
cdr3_aa: CTSNRSTDTQYF

d_call: TRBD2
v_call: TRBV20-1
clone_size: few
j_call: TRBJ2-7
cdr3_nt: TGCAGTGCTAGAGGGGGACTAGGAAACTACGAGCAGTACTTC
cdr3_aa: CSARGGLGNYEQYF

d_call: TRBD1
v_call: TRBV20-1
clone_size: .
j_call: TRBJ1-1
cdr3_nt: TGCAGTGCTGATTTGTTACAGGGGTGGTCCACTGAAGCTTTCTTT
cdr3_aa: CSADLLQGWSTEAFF

d_call: TRBD1
v_call: TRBV20-1
clone_size: .
j_call: TRBJ2-1
cdr3_nt: TGCAGTGCTCCAGGACAGGGGCAAGGTGAGCAGTTCTTC
cdr3_aa: CSAPGQGQGEQFF

d_call: .
v_call: TRBV29-1
clone_size: many
j_call: TRBJ2-5
cdr3_nt: TGCAGCGAGGGGGGCGTAAACCAAGAGACCCAGTACTTC
cdr3_aa: CSEGGVNQETQYF